This TCR beta chain was captured by sequencing in a study of HIV-infected children after antiretroviral therapy interruption. About the study: Continuous-treatment samples came from weeks 0, 48 and 150.

The treatment is: PENTA 11 planned treatment interruption arm or continuous ART arm. The TCR library was built from RNA with a 3' RACE protocol and unique molecular identifiers. TCRdb re-called the 3' RACE reads with MiXCR, one entry per CDR3 protein. In the table there are more than 75,000 distinct CDR3 sequences, roughly 6.7% of which are singletons. V gave up 1 base and J gave up 3 bases, with 15 bases separating them. Germline CDR1 and CDR2: SGHNT and YENEEA. This CDR3 has 16 residues. In this sample, this clonotype turned up many times. The source is a pool of human donors with HIV. Here the sequenced sample was CD45RA+ CD4+ T cells from PBMCs, pooled from several time points, taken from a donor given antiretroviral therapy, either interrupted or continuous. Subset in this sample: naive CD4+ CD45RA+ CD45RO- T cells. This chain links TRBV11-3 with TRBJ1-1; D is perhaps TRBD1 (6 bases). The CDR3 bases are TGTGCCAGCAGCTTAGGTGCCGCAGGGGATCACACTGAAGCTTTCTTT. It yields the protein CASSLGAAGDHTEAFF.